Listed below are T cell receptor beta chains from one sample, sequenced in a study of CD8 T cells in ankylosing spondylitis. TCRdb called the 5' RACE reads again in MiXCR, with one record for every CDR3 protein. The profile shows hundreds of thousands of distinct CDR3 sequences, around 26% of them singletons. The source material was blood, either unsorted or a sorted T cell fraction (not recorded which). Receptors originate from a male donor with ankylosing spondylitis. The CDR3 runs from the conserved cysteine through the conserved F or W. The D gene is left open where the match is weak. Size is stated for part of the rows, as once, few or many counts, or as a class when the clone is expanded.

CSARFSKGSSYEQYF TGCAGTGCTAGATTCTCAAAGGGTAGTTCCTACGAGCAGTACTTC few . TRBJ2-7 TRBV20-1
CASSYGAGAYYTDTQYF TGTGCCAGCAGCTATGGGGCGGGGGCGTATTACACAGATACGCAGTATTTT . . TRBJ2-3 TRBV11-2
CASSLGVGTSTDTQYF TGTGCCAGCAGCTTGGGCGTGGGGACTAGCACAGATACGCAGTATTTT . . TRBJ2-3 TRBV5-6
CASTSKAAYTDTQYF TGTGCCAGCACCTCAAAAGCGGCTTACACAGATACGCAGTATTTT . . TRBJ2-3 TRBV9
CASSYEWHEQFF TGTGCCAGCAGCTACGAGTGGCATGAGCAGTTCTTC . . TRBJ2-1 TRBV7-8
CAISVTPEADTQYF TGTGCCATCAGCGTGACCCCTGAGGCAGATACGCAGTATTTT many . TRBJ2-3 TRBV10-3
CASSNLGTGLGNEQFF TGTGCCAGCAGTAACCTTGGGACAGGGTTAGGGAATGAGCAGTTCTTC . TRBD1 TRBJ2-1 TRBV27
CASSFLGGPIQETQYF TGTGCCAGCAGCTTCCTAGGGGGCCCCATCCAAGAGACCCAGTACTTC . TRBD1 TRBJ2-5 TRBV7-8
CASSGTGARNEQFF TGTGCCAGCAGCGGGACAGGGGCGAGAAATGAGCAGTTCTTC few TRBD1 TRBJ2-1 TRBV2
CASSRSMNTDTQYF TGTGCCAGCAGCCGGAGTATGAACACAGATACGCAGTATTTT . . TRBJ2-3 TRBV7-2
CASSSEGRGGEKLFF TGTGCCAGCAGCTCGGAAGGCAGGGGTGGAGAAAAACTGTTTTTT . . TRBJ1-4 TRBV7-2
CASSLRQGQDEKLFF TGTGCCAGCAGCCTGCGGCAAGGGCAGGATGAAAAACTGTTTTTT . . TRBJ1-4 TRBV27
CASISGLGTGELFF TGTGCCAGCATTTCTGGTTTGGGCACCGGGGAGCTGTTTTTT few . TRBJ2-2 TRBV11-3
CSATDELNTGELFF TGCAGTGCTACGGACGAGTTGAACACCGGGGAGCTGTTTTTT . . TRBJ2-2 TRBV20-1